This T cell receptor (beta chain) was captured in a study of blood T cell repertoires in COVID-19. Study information: In each case, the material was cDNA or gDNA derived from T cells, B-cell-depleted T cells, or PBMCs.

From germline, CDR1 is SGHNT and CDR2 YYREEE (reference sequence). V shed 4 bases, J shed 3 bases, and the junction held 7 bases outside the gene matches. This CDR3 is 14 amino acids long. Original processing methods: Reference gene primer amplification yielded estimated nucleated cell counts. The table came from immunoSEQ multiplex PCR; TCRdb's copy has only in-frame clones and leaves some out. That table furnishes V, J and clone size, whereas the DNA furnished D and trimming. Of around 120,000 clones in the sample, roughly 85% were seen once. V gene TRBV5-4 combines with J gene TRBJ2-7, with 7 bases lining up with TRBD1. The TCR comes from a man at least 80 years old with acute or convalescent COVID-19. Sequenced sample: peripheral blood. This chain's CDR3 is CASSHRDRYYEQYF. The DNA for the CDR3 is TGTGCCAGCAGCCACCGGGACAGATACTACGAGCAGTACTTC.